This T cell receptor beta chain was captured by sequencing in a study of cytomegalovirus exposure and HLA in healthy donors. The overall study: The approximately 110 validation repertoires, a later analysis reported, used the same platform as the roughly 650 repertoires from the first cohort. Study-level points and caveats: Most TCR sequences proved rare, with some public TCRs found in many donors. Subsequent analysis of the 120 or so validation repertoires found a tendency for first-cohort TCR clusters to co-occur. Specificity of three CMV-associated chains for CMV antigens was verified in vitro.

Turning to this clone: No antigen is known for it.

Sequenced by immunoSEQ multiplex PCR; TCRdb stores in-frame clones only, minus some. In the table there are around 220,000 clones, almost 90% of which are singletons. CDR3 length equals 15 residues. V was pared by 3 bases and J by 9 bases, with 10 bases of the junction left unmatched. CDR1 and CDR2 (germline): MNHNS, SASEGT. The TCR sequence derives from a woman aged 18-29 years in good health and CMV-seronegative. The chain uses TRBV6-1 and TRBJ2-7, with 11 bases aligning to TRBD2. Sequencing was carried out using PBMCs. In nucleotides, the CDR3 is TGTGCCAGCAGTGAGACTAGCGGGGACCCCTTGGGGCAGTACTTC. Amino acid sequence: CASSETSGDPLGQYF.